The T cell receptor (beta chain) described here comes from a study of naive and memory T cell subsets (dated by TCRdb to between 2016 and 2019). As for the study more broadly: Sorted naive and memory T cell subsets from peripheral blood were analyzed in the study using a UMI-based, open-source pipeline for TCR alpha and beta sequencing. RNA was DNase-treated and reverse transcribed with TCR constant-region primers, mostly using SuperScript III. The results of the functional CMV T cell responses matched the IgG serology results in every case. Overall study results and their limits: No ground truth was available to validate the repertoire findings for the naive and memory subsets. Clonotypes were defined as single alpha or beta chain sequences, not paired alpha/beta receptors. A power law was followed by TCR abundance, with an exponent that differed between naive and memory subsets but was consistent across the three individuals. RNA-based TCR counts may be influenced by expression changes linked to T cell activation and differentiation. Once error correction was done, more than 85% of naive TCR sequences showed up just once, which made the naive abundance distributions much steeper than those of the memory subsets. In both CD4 and CD8 cells, a rise in Gini index and a fall in Shannon and inverse Simpson diversity were observed from naive through CM, EM and EMRA.

From the second PCR step onward, the TCR alpha chain libraries and the TCR beta chain libraries were amplified separately. The CMV status of each donor was determined by measuring IFNgamma production from CD4+ T cells after fresh PBMCs had been stimulated overnight with CMV viral lysate. Miltenyi beads were used first to positively select CD4 T cells, and CD8 T cells were then positively selected from the CD4-negative fraction. Cells stained for CD3, CD4, CD8, CD45RA, CD27 and a live/dead dye were sorted on a BD Aria II into four subsets by CD45RA and CD27. Blood was obtained from three healthy volunteers, and the blood from each volunteer was fractionated into CD4 and CD8 T cells and subsequently into four differentiation subsets. Approximately 130 ml of peripheral blood was drawn per donor, and PBMC were isolated by Ficoll-Paque PLUS density-gradient centrifugation. The sorted cells were lysed in RLT buffer, after which RNA was extracted using a Qiagen RNeasy kit and kept at -80 degrees C.

This clonotype turned up a few times. Which antigen it targets is not known. Nothing much larger sits one base from this clone, and base qualities are not available. The CDR3 starts with the cysteine, ends with the phenylalanine, and has 16 residues. Of the read, only the CDR3 DNA is kept; its 48 bases are in frame from base 1. Clipping removes 5 bases from V and 0 bases from J, with 8 as the unmatched junction base count. CDR1 and CDR2, per the germline V gene, are MDHEN and SYDVKM. Library prep was done by UMI-ligation and nested PCR. An equimolar mix of two oligonucleotides covering both TRBC1 and TRBC2 was used as the beta constant-region primer. Four rounds of PCR, combining the SP2 primer with nested alpha and beta constant-region primers, were used to amplify the ligated cDNA. T4 RNA ligase 1 ligated a single-stranded oligonucleotide carrying the SP2 primer and a 12-nucleotide UMI to the cDNA 3' end. The ligation reaction was incubated at 16°C for roughly 19-25 hours. To avoid over-amplification, PCR2 was usually performed as a SYBR Green qPCR and halted once a predetermined threshold was reached. Apart from the first purification, every purification step used Agencourt AMPure XP magnetic beads. Library quantification was done by Qubit, followed by a TapeStation check on which the main peak was expected at around 650 bp. Pooled libraries were sequenced on an Illumina MiSeq using v2 2x251 paired-end kits, and typically roughly 0.85-2 million reads were obtained per sample. Each sample was pooled at 3 to 4 nM, and about 5-7.5% PhiX was included to help cluster recognition. In the authors' own workflow: FASTQ reads processed by Demultiplexor were assigned V and J genes by Decombinator through tag matching that tolerated a single base-pair mismatch. UMIs were used by Collapsinator to correct both sequencing errors and frequency errors arising from PCR heterogeneity. CDR3Translator translated TCRs and extracted CDR3s from the conserved cysteine to the FGXG phenylalanine, flagging non-productive sequences. Gini, Shannon entropy and inverse Simpson indices were calculated on repertoires that had been subsampled to equal numbers of UMI-defined TCRs. Within the linear range, a power law was fitted to clonotype abundance distributions using maximum likelihood. On one naive CD8 sample, the pipeline and MIGEC gave similar UMI counts, unique TCR numbers and clonal distributions. The repertoires were searched for approximately 7,000 CMV-associated CDR3 sequences that had been compiled from VDJdb and a published dataset. TCRdb applied fastp at Q25 and MiXCR to the public reads, then kept only in-frame beta chains. Rows matching on CDR3 protein sequence are summarized as one entry with the most common DNA and genes. The V and J calls shown here were made by TCRdb, not taken from the authors' results. The table for this sample lists 95,000 to 150,000 distinct CDR3 sequences; around a third of them were counted only once. The top ten clones comprise approximately 0.87% of the sample.

This TCR came from a human donor in good health. The chain is encoded by TRBV28 joined to TRBJ2-5, with 8 bases aligning to TRBD1. Sequencing used central memory CD4+ T cells from blood. The cell subset or site label, read with the paper, signifies: central memory, CD45RA- CD27+. CDR3 region: CASSGTGLGYQETQYF. The DNA sequence is given as TGTGCCAGCAGTGGGACAGGTTTAGGGTACCAAGAGACCCAGTACTTC.